The clone carrying this T cell receptor (beta chain) was observed at least ten times. The antigen is undetermined. This CDR3 is built from 13 residues. Looked up from germline, CDR1 is MNHEY and CDR2 is SMNVEV (reference sequence). V dropped 1 base and J dropped 3 bases, with 6 bases sitting between them. The data were taken from a study of T cell repertoires in cytomegalovirus infection. Regarding the study as a whole: Clonotype analysis showed dominance of the ex vivo response by HLA-C-restricted CMV-specific TCR beta clonotypes.

TCRdb reanalysed the reads using MiXCR and keeps one entry per CDR3 protein. The sample records around 210,000 distinct CDR3 sequences, approximately 7% being singletons. The rearrangement links TRBV27 to TRBJ2-5; weak D call: TRBD2 (5 bases). Sequencing used PBMCs. This TCR was sampled from a human donor in good health (CMV status not recorded). Some clones in this sample may be carry-over from other donors' samples. The CDR3 DNA reads TGTGCCAGCAGTTTATTCGGGGAAGAGACCCAGTACTTC. Translating gives CASSLFGEETQYF.